These 26 T cell receptor beta chains were sequenced from one sample in a study of response to subunit inactivated influenza vaccine (dated by TCRdb to 2017 to 2018). Library preparation employed RT-PCR. The sequencing machine was an Illumina HiSeq 2500. The public reads were reprocessed in TCRdb via fastp at Q25 and MiXCR, keeping in-frame beta chains. Duplicate CDR3 protein sequences are folded into a single record with the most common DNA and genes. The sample table shows roughly 700,000 distinct CDR3 sequences, and around 13% are seen once. In total, the top ten clones hold around 7.3% of the sample. This sample comprised PBMCs from blood, obtained around two weeks before vaccination. These receptors came from a man aged 45-65 years who received an inactivated influenza vaccine. Donor details come from another sample of the same person, matched by shared clones.

This clonotype came up a few times. In DNA, the CDR3 is TGTGCCAGCAGTTACGTTGTCAGCTCCTACGAGCAGTACTTC. It yields the protein CASSYVVSSYEQYF. The V call is TRBV6-2 or TRBV6-3, the J call TRBJ2-7; D unclear. Trimming took off 2 bases at V and 0 bases at J, with 8 bases between the two ends. The CDR3 has 14 amino acids. Per the germline V gene, CDR1 is MNHEY and CDR2 is SVGEGT.

This chain uses TRBV20-1 with TRBJ2-3, with TRBD2 matching over 13 bases. Germline values: CDR1 DFQATT, CDR2 SNEGSKA (reference sequence). The CDR3 runs to 13 residues. Trimming at V came to 6 bases and at J to 5 bases, leaving 2 bases not matched to a gene. The CDR3 sequence: CSATSGGVDTQYF. The DNA of the CDR3 is TGCAGTGCCACTAGCGGGGGGGTAGATACGCAGTATTTT.

This clonotype has just a few counts. This chain uses TRBV27 with TRBJ1-5, with 10 bases that match TRBD1. This CDR3 contains 20 residues. J gave up 1 base and V 1 base, and 13 bases lay outside the gene matches. CDR1 and CDR2 (germline): MNHEY, SMNVEV (reference sequence). The CDR3 bases are TGTGCCAGCAGTTTATTCGGATATACCGGGACAGGGGAGAGCAATCAGCCCCAGCATTTT. It specifies CASSLFGYTGTGESNQPQHF.

The sample holds a few counts of this clonotype. The chain links TRBV3-1 to TRBJ2-5; tentatively, D is TRBD1 (6 bases). Trimming removed 2 bases at V and 2 bases at J, with 15 bases between. Germline CDR1 LGHDT, CDR2 YNNKEL (reference sequence). This CDR3 comprises 16 residues. The CDR3 DNA reads TGTGCCAGCAGCCAAAGAACCGGGACACCACAAGAGACCCAGTACTTC. This translates into CASSQRTGTPQETQYF.

V is TRBV27 and J is TRBJ2-3, with 7 bases that match TRBD1. With V trimmed by 5 bases and J by 2 bases, 10 bases remained unmatched. Germline lookup yields CDR1 MNHEY and CDR2 SMNVEV (reference sequence). There are 16 residues in the CDR3. CDR3 sequence reads: CASSPTTGRITDTQYF. The DNA for the CDR3 is TGTGCCAGCAGTCCGACGACAGGGAGAATCACAGATACGCAGTATTTT.

This sequence joins TRBV3-1 and TRBJ2-2; 7 positions agree with TRBD2. V was clipped by 11 bases and J by 1 base; unmatched bases: 19. CDR1 is LGHDT and CDR2 is YNNKEL in the germline V gene (reference sequence). The CDR3 has 18 residues. CDR3 region: CARCPRGPGLQNTGELFF. CDR3 sequence (DNA): TGTGCCCGCTGCCCTCGCGGCCCGGGACTACAGAACACCGGGGAGCTGTTTTTT.

There are many counts of this clonotype. The chain is built from TRBV7-6 and TRBJ2-5; D gene ambiguous. Germline CDR1 reads SGHVS; CDR2 reads FNYEAQ. The ends were cut back, 5 bases at V and 7 bases at J, with 17 bases in the middle. This CDR3 has 14 residues. CDR3 DNA: TGTGCCAGCAGCCTAGATGGGCCTGTGGGGACCCAGTACTTC. It encodes CASSLDGPVGTQYF.

This chain links TRBV27 with TRBJ2-1; D is perhaps TRBD2 (5 bases). The CDR3 sequence is 15 residues long. Trimming shortened V by 4 bases and J by 0 bases, and 10 bases separated the two germline ends. CDR1 and CDR2 from the germline V gene are MNHEY and SMNVEV (reference sequence). The CDR3 bases are TGTGCCAGCAGTTCTAGCCCAAGCTCCTACAATGAGCAGTTCTTC. Translation: CASSSSPSSYNEQFF.

At least ten counts were recorded for this clonotype. The chain recombines TRBV4-3 with TRBJ2-7; 8 nucleotides line up with TRBD2. The CDR3 length is 17 residues. The J segment lost 0 bases and the V segment lost 1 base, leaving 8 bases of the junction unmatched. Per germline, CDR1 LGHNA and CDR2 YSLEER. The CDR3 DNA sequence: TGCGCCAGCAGCCAAGGCTTTTCGGCGGGGGGCTCCTACGAGCAGTACTTC. Translating it yields CASSQGFSAGGSYEQYF.

This clonotype was picked up a small number of times. The chain employs TRBV10-3 and TRBJ2-1; 7 positions agree with TRBD1. J gave up 4 bases and V 6 bases, and 12 bases lay outside the gene matches. The CDR3 has 16 amino acids. Germline loops: CDR1 ENHRY, CDR2 SYGVKD. CDR3 nucleotide sequence: TGTGCCATCAGCGCCGCAGGGGGAGTTGGGTACAATGAGCAGTTCTTC. This translates into CAISAAGGVGYNEQFF.

The table lists this clonotype with a few counts. The V and J genes are TRBV20-1 and TRBJ2-3; D call uncertain. This CDR3 contains 11 residues. Germline CDR1 reads DFQATT; CDR2 reads SNEGSKA (reference sequence). Trimming took 6 bases from V and 2 from J, leaving 6 bases between them. CDR3 coding DNA: TGCAGTGCCGGAGCCACAGATACGCAGTATTTT. Translating it yields CSAGATDTQYF.

CDR3: CSALGQGGYEQYF. The CDR3 coding sequence is TGCAGCGCCCTGGGACAGGGTGGTTACGAGCAGTACTTC. This chain links TRBV29-1 with TRBJ2-7; 9 nucleotides line up with TRBD1. Germline loops: CDR1 SQVTM, CDR2 ANQGSEA. This CDR3 is built from 13 residues. Losses at the gene ends were 7 bases for V and 4 bases for J; bases not matched to a gene: 8.

The rearrangement links TRBV5-1 to TRBJ2-6; D is unclear. Deletions cut 0 bases from V and 0 bases from J, with 13 bases between. The germline V gene encodes CDR1 SGHRS and CDR2 YFSETQ. The CDR3 consists of 18 residues. The CDR3 spells CASSLVSRRLSGANVLTF. The CDR3 region has the DNA TGCGCCAGCAGCTTGGTATCCCGCCGGCTCTCTGGGGCCAACGTCCTGACTTTC.

V gene TRBV29-1 combines with J gene TRBJ1-1, with no clear D. CDR1 and CDR2 from the germline V gene are SQVTM and ANQGSEA. The CDR3 sequence is 15 residues long. V was clipped by 5 bases and J by 2 bases, with 18 bases between them. The CDR3 reads CSVQLGGRLNTEAFF. The CDR3 region has the DNA TGCAGCGTTCAACTGGGAGGCAGATTAAACACTGAAGCTTTCTTT.

Many counts were recorded for this clonotype. The chain carries TRBV12-3 or TRBV12-4 and TRBJ1-1; D remains ambiguous. CDR3 length: 11 amino acids. Trimming removed 7 bases from V and 0 bases from J, with 3 bases in between. The chain's CDR3 is CASTLNTEAFF. CDR3 DNA sequence: TGTGCCAGCACCCTGAACACTGAAGCTTTCTTT.

This clonotype was seen a handful of times. The chain recombines TRBV20-1 with TRBJ1-2; D may be TRBD1 (5 bases). The CDR3 extends over 15 amino acids. CDR1 is DFQATT and CDR2 is SNEGSKA in the germline V gene (reference sequence). V was trimmed by 3 bases and J by 8 bases, leaving 22 bases between them. CDR3 nucleotide sequence: TGCAGTGCTAGCCGATCAGGGTCGAATGGAGGCGGCTACACCTTC. Protein sequence: CSASRSGSNGGGYTF.

This clonotype occurred a few times. The rearrangement uses TRBV7-8 and TRBJ2-2, with 7 bases fitting TRBD1. Per germline, CDR1 SGHVS and CDR2 FQNEAQ. The CDR3 spans 16 residues. V shed 5 bases and J 0 bases; nucleotides not matched to a gene: 6. CDR3 sequence reads: CASSGAGTANTGELFF. CDR3 in DNA: TGTGCCAGCAGCGGAGCCGGGACAGCGAACACCGGGGAGCTGTTTTTT.

V usage is TRBV12-3 or TRBV12-4 and J usage is TRBJ2-7; no definite D call. V was clipped by 10 bases and J by 1 base, with 14 bases between them. This CDR3 is 13 amino acids long. Written as DNA, the CDR3 is TGTGCCACCCAGGCCAGGCCATCCTACGAGCAGTACTTC. Encoded protein: CATQARPSYEQYF.

A word on this clonotype: Sequence at one end of the junction differs from germline and may be a read error. J is TRBJ2-1 and V is TRBV4-3; 8 bases match TRBD1. Germline-derived CDR1 and CDR2 are LGHNA and YSLEER. The CDR3 totals 17 residues. The CDR3 nucleotides are TGCGCCAGCAGCCAAGATAAGGCAGGGGGCAACTACAATAAGCAGTTCTTC. This encodes CASSQDKAGGNYNKQFF.

The chain's CDR3 is CASSVGPTHNEQFF. The CDR3 DNA follows: TGTGCCAGCAGCGTCGGTCCAACCCACAATGAGCAGTTCTTC. The chain combines TRBV9 with TRBJ2-1; no definite D call. Germline V gives CDR1 SGDLS, CDR2 YYNGEE. This CDR3 contains 14 residues. Trimming shortened V by 2 bases and J by 5 bases, and 11 bases separated the two germline ends.

This chain uses TRBV24-1 with TRBJ2-3; D may be TRBD1 (5 bases). The CDR3 loop spans 13 amino acids. Germline CDR1 reads KGHDR; CDR2 reads SFDVKD. V was pared by 0 bases and J by 9 bases, with 9 bases between. Here the CDR3 DNA reads TGTGCCACCAGTGATTTGAGTCGACAGACGCAGTATTTT. Translation gives CATSDLSRQTQYF.

The rearrangement links TRBV20-1 to TRBJ2-2; D ambiguous. This CDR3 spans 14 amino acids. Germline lookup yields CDR1 DFQATT and CDR2 SNEGSKA (reference sequence). Trimming took 6 bases from V and 0 from J, leaving 11 bases between them. DNA of the CDR3: TGCAGTGCGTTTAGGAATGCGAACACCGGGGAGCTGTTTTTT. Its translation: CSAFRNANTGELFF.

This clonotype was observed many times. This chain links TRBV5-1 with TRBJ2-1, with 8 bases identical to TRBD1. The CDR3 consists of 16 residues. Germline trimming cut 4 bases from V and 3 bases from J; bases unmatched to any gene: 9. Germline V lookup: CDR1 SGHRS, CDR2 YFSETQ. The CDR3 region is CASSPADRVNYNEQFF. CDR3 sequence (DNA): TGCGCCAGCAGCCCGGCGGACAGGGTTAACTACAATGAGCAGTTCTTC.

V gene TRBV30 combines with J gene TRBJ1-5, with D perhaps TRBD1 (5 bases). With 0 bases removed from V and 5 bases from J, the gap between germline ends came to 8 bases. The CDR3 consists of 13 residues. Germline CDR1 GTSNPN, CDR2 SVGIG (reference sequence). CDR3 residues: CAWSVQDDQPQHF. In DNA, the CDR3 is TGTGCCTGGAGTGTACAGGACGATCAGCCCCAGCATTTT. Full variable domain (missing parts from reference TRBV30 and TRBJ1-5): SQTIHQWPATLVQPVGSPLSLECTVEGTSNPNLYWYRQAAGRGLQLLFYSVGIGQISSEVPQNLSASRPQDRQFILSSKKLLLSDSGFYLCAWSVQDDQPQHFGDGTRLSIL.

This rearrangement joins TRBV6-1 to TRBJ1-5; D unclear. In germline, CDR1 is MNHNS, CDR2 SASEGT. This CDR3 has 13 amino acids. V lost 3 bases to trimming and J lost 3 bases, with 6 bases between them. The CDR3 coding sequence is TGTGCCAGCAGTGACCAGTACAATCAGCCCCAGCATTTT. It specifies CASSDQYNQPQHF.

This clonotype has more than one count but fewer than ten. This chain joins TRBV19 and TRBJ2-1; TRBD2 agrees at 7 bases. Germline V gene lookup returns CDR1 LNHDA and CDR2 SQIVND (reference sequence). This CDR3 comprises 14 residues. Germline trimming cut 5 bases from V and 8 bases from J; bases unmatched to any gene: 9. As DNA, the CDR3 is TGTGCCAGTAGTCCCGCCTGGGGAGGGGATGAGCAGTTCTTC. It encodes CASSPAWGGDEQFF.